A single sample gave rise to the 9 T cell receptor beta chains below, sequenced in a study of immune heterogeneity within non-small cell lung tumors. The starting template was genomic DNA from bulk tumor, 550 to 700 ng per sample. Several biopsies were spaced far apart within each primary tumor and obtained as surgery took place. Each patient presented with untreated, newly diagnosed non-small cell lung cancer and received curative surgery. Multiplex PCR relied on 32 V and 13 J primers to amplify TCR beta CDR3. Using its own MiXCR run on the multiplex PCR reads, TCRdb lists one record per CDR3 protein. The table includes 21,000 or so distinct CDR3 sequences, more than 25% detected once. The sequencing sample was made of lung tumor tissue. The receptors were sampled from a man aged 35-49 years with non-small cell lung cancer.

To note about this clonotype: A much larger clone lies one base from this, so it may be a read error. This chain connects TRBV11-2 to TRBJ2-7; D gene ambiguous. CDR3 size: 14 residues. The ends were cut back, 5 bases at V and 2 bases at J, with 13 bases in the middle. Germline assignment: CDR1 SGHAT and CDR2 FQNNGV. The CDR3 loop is CASSRGLGTYEQYF. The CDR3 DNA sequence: TGTGCCAGCAGCCGAGGATTGGGAACCTACGAGCAGTACTTC.

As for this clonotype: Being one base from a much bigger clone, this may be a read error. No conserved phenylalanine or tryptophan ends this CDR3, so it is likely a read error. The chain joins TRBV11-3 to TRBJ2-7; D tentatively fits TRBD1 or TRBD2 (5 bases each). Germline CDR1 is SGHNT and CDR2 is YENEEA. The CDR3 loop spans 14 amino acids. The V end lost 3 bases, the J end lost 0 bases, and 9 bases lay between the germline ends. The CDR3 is CASSLRDGSYEQYL. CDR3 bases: TGTGCCAGCAGCTTGAGGGACGGCTCCTACGAGCAGTACCTC.

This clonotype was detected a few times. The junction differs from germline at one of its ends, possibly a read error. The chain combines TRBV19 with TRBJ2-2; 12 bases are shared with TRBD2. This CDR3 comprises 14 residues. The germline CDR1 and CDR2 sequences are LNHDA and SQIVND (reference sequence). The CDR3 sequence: CVSRTSGITGELFF. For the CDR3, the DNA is TGTGTCAGTAGGACTAGCGGGATTACCGGGGAGCTGTTTTTT.

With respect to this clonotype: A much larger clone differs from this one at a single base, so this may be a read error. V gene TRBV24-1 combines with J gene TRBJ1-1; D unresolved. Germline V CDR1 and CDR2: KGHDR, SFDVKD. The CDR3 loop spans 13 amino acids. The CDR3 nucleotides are TGTGCCACCAGTGATTTGGAGGAAACTGAATCTTTCTTT. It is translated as CATSDLEETESFF.

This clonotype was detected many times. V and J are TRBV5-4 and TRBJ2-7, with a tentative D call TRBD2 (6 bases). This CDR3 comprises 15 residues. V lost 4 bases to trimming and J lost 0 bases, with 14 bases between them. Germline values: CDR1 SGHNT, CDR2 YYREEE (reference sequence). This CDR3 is CASSQAGLSSYEQYF. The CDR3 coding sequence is TGTGCCAGCAGCCAAGCGGGTCTGAGCTCCTACGAGCAGTACTTC. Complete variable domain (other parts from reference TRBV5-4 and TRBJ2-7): ETGVTQSPTHLIKTRGQQVTLRCSSQSGHNTVSWYQQALGQGPQFIFQYYREEENGRGNFPPRFSGLQFPNYSSELNVNALELDDSALYLCASSQAGLSSYEQYFGPGTRLTVT.

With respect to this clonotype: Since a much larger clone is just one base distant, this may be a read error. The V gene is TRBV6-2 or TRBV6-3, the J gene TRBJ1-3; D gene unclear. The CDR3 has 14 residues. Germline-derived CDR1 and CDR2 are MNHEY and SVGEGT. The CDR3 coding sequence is TGTTCCAGCAGCCACCCCGGCCGCGGGAGAACCATATATTTT. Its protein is CSSSHPGRGRTIYF.

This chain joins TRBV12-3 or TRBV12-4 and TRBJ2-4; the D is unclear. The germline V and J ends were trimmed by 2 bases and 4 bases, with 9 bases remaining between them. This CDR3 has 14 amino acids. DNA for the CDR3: TGTGCCAGCAGTTTAAAACCACTTAAAAACATTCAGTACTTC. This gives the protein CASSLKPLKNIQYF.

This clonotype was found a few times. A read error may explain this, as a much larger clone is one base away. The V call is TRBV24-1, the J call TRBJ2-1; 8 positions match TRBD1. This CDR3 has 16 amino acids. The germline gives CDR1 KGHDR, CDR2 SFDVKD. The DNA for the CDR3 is TGTGCCACCAGTGATTCCTGGACAGGGACAAACGATGAGCGGTTCTTC. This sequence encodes CATSDSWTGTNDERFF.

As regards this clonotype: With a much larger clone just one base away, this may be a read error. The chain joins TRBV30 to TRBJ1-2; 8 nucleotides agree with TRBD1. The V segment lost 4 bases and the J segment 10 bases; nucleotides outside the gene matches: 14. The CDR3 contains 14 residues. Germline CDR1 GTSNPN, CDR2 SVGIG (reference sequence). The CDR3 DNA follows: TGTGCCTGGACCCACGGGACAGGAGGCCCCGTCTACACCTTC. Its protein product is CAWTHGTGGPVYTF.